These 8 T cell receptor beta chains originate from one sample sequenced in a study of blood T cell repertoires in COVID-19. The method was immunoSEQ multiplex PCR; TCRdb's version includes in-frame clones alone and lacks a portion of them. The sample yields around 300,000 clones, over 75% seen once. Material for sequencing was PBMCs or T cells enriched from blood (not recorded which). All receptors derive from a young woman who had recovered from COVID-19.

The chain uses TRBV7-9 and TRBJ1-6; no clear D. The V end lost 5 bases, the J end lost 7 bases, and 12 bases lay between the germline ends. The CDR3 is made up of 14 amino acids. The germline CDR1 and CDR2 sequences are SEHNR and FQNEAQ (reference sequence). CDR3 protein: CASSPTNVNSPLHF. The CDR3 DNA follows: TGTGCCAGCAGCCCGACTAATGTCAATTCACCCCTCCACTTT.

The rearrangement uses TRBV5-1 and TRBJ2-5; 10 nucleotides match TRBD2. After removal of 2 bases from V and 3 bases from J, the junction contained 1 base not matched to a gene. Germline V gene sequence: CDR1 SGHRS, CDR2 YFSETQ. This CDR3 comprises 14 residues. CDR3 amino acids: CASSFTSGKETQYF. CDR3 bases: TGCGCCAGCAGCTTTACTAGCGGGAAAGAGACCCAGTACTTC.

The chain links TRBV7-8 to TRBJ2-7; TRBD1 might be the D (6 bases). Germline V gene sequence: CDR1 SGHVS, CDR2 FQNEAQ. V shed 3 bases and J shed 0 bases, with 18 bases lying between them. The CDR3 loop spans 17 amino acids. DNA of the CDR3: TGTGCCAGCAGCTTTGTAACGGACAGCTACAGCTCCTACGAGCAGTACTTC. Residues: CASSFVTDSYSSYEQYF.

The V gene is TRBV9, the J gene TRBJ2-1; weak D call: TRBD1 (5 bases). CDR3 length: 15 amino acids. Germline assignment: CDR1 SGDLS and CDR2 YYNGEE. V was shortened by 2 bases and J by 7 bases, with 16 bases between the two germline ends. The CDR3 loop is CASSVVEGELNEQFF. In nucleotides, the CDR3 is TGTGCCAGCAGCGTTGTTGAAGGGGAACTAAATGAGCAGTTCTTC. The whole variable domain, filled in from reference TRBV9 and TRBJ2-1, reads DSGVTQTPKHLITATGQRVTLRCSPRSGDLSVYWYQQSLDQGLQFLIQYYNGEERAKGNILERFSAQQFPDLHSELNLSSLELGDSALYFCASSVVEGELNEQFFGPGTRLTVL.

This rearrangement joins TRBV28 to TRBJ2-2, with D perhaps TRBD1 (6 bases). The CDR3 contains 20 residues. Trimming left V 6 bases short and J 6 bases short, with 32 bases between. Germline assignment: CDR1 MDHEN and CDR2 SYDVKM. CDR3 protein: CASRPTGPPTGPHGPGELFF. CDR3 coding DNA: TGTGCCAGCAGACCCACAGGGCCCCCCACGGGGCCCCACGGTCCCGGGGAGCTGTTTTTT.

The V call is TRBV5-1, the J call TRBJ2-5; TRBD1 matches at 8 bases. The germline gives CDR1 SGHRS, CDR2 YFSETQ. This CDR3 region has 14 residues. V trimming: 4 bases; J trimming: 5 bases; junction bases outside the gene matches: 7. CDR3 coding DNA: TGCGCCAGCAGCGGAGGACAGGGTGAGGAGACCCAGTACTTC. Translating gives CASSGGQGEETQYF.

The chain carries TRBV19 and TRBJ1-5; 9 nucleotides agree with TRBD1. The CDR3 totals 17 residues. V was pared by 1 base and J by 2 bases, with 6 bases of the junction left unmatched. Germline V CDR1 and CDR2: LNHDA, SQIVND (reference sequence). The CDR3 nucleotides are TGTGCCAGTAGTATAGCTGGGACAGGGTACGGCAATCAGCCCCAGCATTTT. This translates into CASSIAGTGYGNQPQHF.

This chain uses TRBV27 with TRBJ1-1, with a possible D match to TRBD1 (6 bases). Trimming left V 5 bases short and J 7 bases short, with 23 bases between. Germline CDR1 MNHEY, CDR2 SMNVEV (reference sequence). The CDR3 loop spans 16 amino acids. The DNA for the CDR3 is TGTGCCAGCAGTGCCCTCGGGGGGCCCACAGGGTTTGAAGCTTTCTTT. Its protein product is CASSALGGPTGFEAFF.